What follows are 23 T cell receptor beta chains derived from one specimen sequenced in a study of shared clonotypes between healthy human individuals. Repertoires were generated with immunoSEQ multiplex PCR, while TCRdb's copy carries only in-frame clones and drops some. This sample has roughly 810,000 clones, with 96% found just once. CD45RO-negative cells were positively selected for CCR7, leaving out terminally differentiated effector memory CD45RA+ cells. Input material: naive CD8+ T cells sorted from blood. Receptors originate from a man between 25 and 39 years old in good health.

This clone was seen a single time. The chain uses TRBV1 and TRBJ2-1; the D segment call TRBD2 is taken from the table without a DNA check. TRBV1 is a recognized pseudogene. The CDR3 length is 21 residues. The CDR3 coding sequence is TGCACCAGCAGCCAAGGTGTGTCCGGGGCGGCTAGCGGGATTTTCGGTGATGAGCAGTTCTTC. This gives the protein CTSSQGVSGAASGIFGDEQFF.

V usage is TRBV13 and J usage is TRBJ2-7; 7 bases fit TRBD1. Germline values: CDR1 PRHDT, CDR2 FYEKMQ (reference sequence). The V segment lost 0 bases and the J segment 4 bases; nucleotides outside the gene matches: 3. This CDR3 is 14 amino acids long. The CDR3 sequence: CASSLGTGVYEQYF. As DNA, the CDR3 is TGTGCCAGCAGCTTAGGTACAGGGGTGTACGAGCAGTACTTC.

J is TRBJ1-2 and V is TRBV4-1; D perhaps matches TRBD1 (5 bases). V was shortened by 5 bases and J by 2 bases, with 24 bases between the two germline ends. The CDR3 covers 18 residues. Per the germline V gene, CDR1 is MGHRA and CDR2 is YSYEKL. Here the CDR3 DNA reads TGCGCCAGCAGCTCCCCGGGACTGAACTTACAATCCAACTATGGCTACACCTTC. Translation gives CASSSPGLNLQSNYGYTF.

The genes are TRBV7-8 and TRBJ2-3; D is tentatively TRBD1 or TRBD2 (6 bases each). The CDR3 is made up of 13 amino acids. The germline V gene encodes CDR1 SGHVS and CDR2 FQNEAQ. Trimming took off 2 bases at V and 6 bases at J, with 9 bases between the two ends. CDR3 sequence: CASSLNGGDTQYF. The CDR3 DNA reads TGTGCCAGCAGCTTAAACGGGGGCGATACGCAGTATTTT.

The V gene is TRBV11-2, the J gene TRBJ2-7, with 8 nucleotides matching TRBD1. With V trimmed by 5 bases and J by 3 bases, 6 bases remained unmatched. This CDR3 is 14 amino acids long. Germline CDR1 SGHAT, CDR2 FQNNGV. This CDR3 reads CASSLTGDIYEQYF. CDR3 coding DNA: TGTGCCAGCAGCCTGACAGGGGATATCTACGAGCAGTACTTC.

V gene TRBV12-1 combines with J gene TRBJ2-2; the table's D call, TRBD1, was not checked against the DNA. TRBV12-1 is given as a pseudogene. The CDR3 has 12 amino acids. Written as DNA, the CDR3 is TGTGCCAGCACCGACAGGGCCGGGGAGCTGTTTTTT. Amino acids: CASTDRAGELFF.

This chain uses TRBV2 with TRBJ2-2; 11 nucleotides align to TRBD1. The CDR3 sequence is 14 residues long. Looked up from germline, CDR1 is SNHLY and CDR2 is FYNNEI. V shed 10 bases, J shed 7 bases, and the junction held 8 bases outside the gene matches. CDR3 loop: CAITDRGPGGELFF. The CDR3 DNA is TGTGCCATTACGGACAGGGGGCCGGGCGGGGAGCTGTTTTTT.

The chain has TRBV9 and TRBJ1-4, with D unresolved. CDR1 and CDR2 from the germline V gene are SGDLS and YYNGEE. The CDR3 runs 14 residues. Trimming took off 4 bases at V and 4 bases at J, with 11 bases between the two ends. The CDR3 DNA reads as TGTGCCAGCAGCCTCGCGGGCCTTAATGAAAAACTGTTTTTT. This encodes CASSLAGLNEKLFF.

V and J are TRBV7-6 and TRBJ2-2; 10 bases agree with TRBD1. Losses at the gene ends were 2 bases for V and 4 bases for J; bases not matched to a gene: 10. The germline V gene has CDR1 SGHVS and CDR2 FNYEAQ. This CDR3 has 18 amino acids. The CDR3 loop reads CASSLRIEGQGGTGELFF. The CDR3 nucleotides read TGTGCCAGCAGCTTAAGGATCGAAGGACAGGGGGGCACCGGGGAGCTGTTTTTT.

This chain connects TRBV29-1 to TRBJ2-5; 12 nucleotides match TRBD1. Germline trimming cut 8 bases from V and 5 bases from J; bases unmatched to any gene: 6. Germline V gene data show CDR1 as SQVTM and CDR2 as ANQGSEA. The CDR3 extends over 13 amino acids. CDR3 loop: CSQWDRGLETQYF. The DNA of the CDR3 is TGCAGCCAATGGGACAGGGGGCTTGAGACCCAGTACTTC.

The chain joins TRBV13 to TRBJ2-1; TRBD2 aligns across 10 bases. With 5 bases clipped from V and 8 bases from J, the junction kept 12 bases outside the gene matches. This CDR3 has 16 residues. CDR1 and CDR2 (germline): PRHDT, FYEKMQ (reference sequence). The CDR3 sequence: CASSVMSGREFDEQFF. The CDR3, as DNA: TGTGCCAGCAGCGTTATGAGCGGGAGGGAATTCGATGAGCAGTTCTTC.

The V and J genes are TRBV30 and TRBJ2-1, with D tentatively TRBD2 (5 bases). V lost 4 bases, J lost 8 bases, and 12 bases lay in between. The CDR3 extends over 12 amino acids. Per the germline V gene, CDR1 is GTSNPN and CDR2 is SVGIG (reference sequence). CDR3 bases: TGTGCCTGGAATCTAGCCGGGGATGAGCAGTTCTTC. The encoded protein is CAWNLAGDEQFF.

Only one count was recorded for this clone. The V gene is TRBV5-6, the J gene TRBJ2-7; D is ambiguous. The germline CDR1 and CDR2 sequences are SGHDT and YYEEEE. There are 11 residues in the CDR3. Trimming took 0 bases from V and 6 from J, leaving 4 bases between them. This CDR3 is CASSLGIEQYF. CDR3 bases: TGTGCCAGCAGCTTGGGCATCGAGCAGTACTTC.

The genes are TRBV27 and TRBJ1-1; TRBD1 aligns across 8 bases. The length of the CDR3 is 15 residues. The J segment lost 4 bases and the V segment lost 5 bases, leaving 9 bases of the junction unmatched. Germline loops: CDR1 MNHEY, CDR2 SMNVEV (reference sequence). CDR3: CASSQGQGVSTEAFF. The CDR3 region has the DNA TGTGCCAGCAGTCAAGGACAGGGAGTGTCCACTGAAGCTTTCTTT.

Concerning this clone itself: This sample includes further DNA sequences coding for the same CDR3. This chain joins TRBV18 and TRBJ2-5, with a weak D call TRBD1 (6 bases). Germline CDR1 reads KGHSH; CDR2 reads LQKENI. Between the trimmed V and J ends, which lost 2 bases and 3 bases, there was a span of 7 bases. The CDR3 loop spans 13 amino acids. This CDR3 reads CASSPAGEETQYF. The DNA for the CDR3 is TGTGCCAGCTCACCAGCAGGGGAAGAGACCCAGTACTTC.

V is TRBV27 and J is TRBJ2-7; 12 bases are a match to TRBD1. The ends lost 4 bases at V and 3 bases at J; junction bases unmatched: 1. Germline-derived CDR1 and CDR2 are MNHEY and SMNVEV (reference sequence). This CDR3 is 14 amino acids long. CDR3 in DNA: TGTGCCAGCAGTTGGGACAGGGGGCGCTACGAGCAGTACTTC. This codes for CASSWDRGRYEQYF.

In this sample, this clone turned up once. The chain carries TRBV9 and TRBJ2-2; 10 bases line up with TRBD2. The V gene's germline CDR1 is SGDLS and CDR2 YYNGEE. This CDR3 comprises 20 residues. V lost 4 bases, J lost 5 bases, and 20 bases stayed unmatched. The CDR3 DNA sequence: TGTGCCAGCAGCCAAATGGGAATAGCGGGAGGCTACGGGGGGACCGGGGAGCTGTTTTTT. It translates to CASSQMGIAGGYGGTGELFF.

V usage is TRBV14 and J usage is TRBJ1-2, with 7 nucleotides matching TRBD1. Unmatched junction bases numbered 8, after V lost 4 bases and J lost 0 bases. CDR3 size: 16 residues. Germline V gives CDR1 SGHDN, CDR2 FVKESK. CDR3 in amino acids: CASSLTGTATNYGYTF. The DNA of the CDR3 is TGTGCCAGCAGCCTTACCGGGACAGCAACTAACTATGGCTACACCTTC.

The gene calls are TRBV9 and TRBJ2-3; 8 positions match TRBD2. V lost 3 bases and J lost 6; bases outside the gene matches: 6. The CDR3 has 14 residues. Germline assignment: CDR1 SGDLS and CDR2 YYNGEE. The CDR3 DNA is TGTGCCAGCAGCGCCGGGACTAGGGGCGATACGCAGTATTTT. Its protein product is CASSAGTRGDTQYF. The entire variable domain, with the rest obtained from reference TRBV9 and TRBJ2-3, is as follows: DSGVTQTPKHLITATGQRVTLRCSPRSGDLSVYWYQQSLDQGLQFLIQYYNGEERAKGNILERFSAQQFPDLHSELNLSSLELGDSALYFCASSAGTRGDTQYFGPGTRLTVL.

V and J are TRBV2 and TRBJ2-1; no clear D gene. CDR3 length equals 14 residues. Trimming removed 2 bases at V and 3 bases at J, with 8 bases between. Germline CDR1 is SNHLY and CDR2 is FYNNEI. Here the CDR3 DNA reads TGTGCCAGCAGTGAATTTAACAACTACAATGAGCAGTTCTTC. It translates to CASSEFNNYNEQFF.

This chain uses TRBV4-1 with TRBJ1-2; possibly TRBD1 for D (6 bases). Trimming stripped 2 bases from V and 6 bases from J, with 16 bases between. Germline values: CDR1 MGHRA, CDR2 YSYEKL. CDR3 length: 15 residues. The CDR3 DNA is TGCGCCAGCAGCCAATCCTACAGGGAGGAGGATGGCTACACCTTC. Its translation is CASSQSYREEDGYTF.

This chain connects TRBV7-9 to TRBJ1-4; no clear D gene. The CDR3 loop spans 14 amino acids. Germline-derived CDR1 and CDR2 are SEHNR and FQNEAQ (reference sequence). V was pared by 3 bases and J by 5 bases, with 10 bases between. DNA of the CDR3: TGTGCCAGCAGCTTGCTCGGTACCAATGAAAAACTGTTTTTT. This translates into CASSLLGTNEKLFF.

CDR3 region: CASSHPGVARERGQTDTQYF. CDR3 nucleotide sequence: TGTGCCAGCAGCCACCCCGGGGTAGCGAGGGAGCGAGGACAAACAGATACGCAGTATTTT. V is TRBV7-6 and J is TRBJ2-3, with D perhaps given as TRBD1 or TRBD2 (5 bases each). Germline lookup yields CDR1 SGHVS and CDR2 FNYEAQ. The CDR3 runs to 20 residues. V shed 5 bases and J shed 3 bases, with 30 bases lying between them.